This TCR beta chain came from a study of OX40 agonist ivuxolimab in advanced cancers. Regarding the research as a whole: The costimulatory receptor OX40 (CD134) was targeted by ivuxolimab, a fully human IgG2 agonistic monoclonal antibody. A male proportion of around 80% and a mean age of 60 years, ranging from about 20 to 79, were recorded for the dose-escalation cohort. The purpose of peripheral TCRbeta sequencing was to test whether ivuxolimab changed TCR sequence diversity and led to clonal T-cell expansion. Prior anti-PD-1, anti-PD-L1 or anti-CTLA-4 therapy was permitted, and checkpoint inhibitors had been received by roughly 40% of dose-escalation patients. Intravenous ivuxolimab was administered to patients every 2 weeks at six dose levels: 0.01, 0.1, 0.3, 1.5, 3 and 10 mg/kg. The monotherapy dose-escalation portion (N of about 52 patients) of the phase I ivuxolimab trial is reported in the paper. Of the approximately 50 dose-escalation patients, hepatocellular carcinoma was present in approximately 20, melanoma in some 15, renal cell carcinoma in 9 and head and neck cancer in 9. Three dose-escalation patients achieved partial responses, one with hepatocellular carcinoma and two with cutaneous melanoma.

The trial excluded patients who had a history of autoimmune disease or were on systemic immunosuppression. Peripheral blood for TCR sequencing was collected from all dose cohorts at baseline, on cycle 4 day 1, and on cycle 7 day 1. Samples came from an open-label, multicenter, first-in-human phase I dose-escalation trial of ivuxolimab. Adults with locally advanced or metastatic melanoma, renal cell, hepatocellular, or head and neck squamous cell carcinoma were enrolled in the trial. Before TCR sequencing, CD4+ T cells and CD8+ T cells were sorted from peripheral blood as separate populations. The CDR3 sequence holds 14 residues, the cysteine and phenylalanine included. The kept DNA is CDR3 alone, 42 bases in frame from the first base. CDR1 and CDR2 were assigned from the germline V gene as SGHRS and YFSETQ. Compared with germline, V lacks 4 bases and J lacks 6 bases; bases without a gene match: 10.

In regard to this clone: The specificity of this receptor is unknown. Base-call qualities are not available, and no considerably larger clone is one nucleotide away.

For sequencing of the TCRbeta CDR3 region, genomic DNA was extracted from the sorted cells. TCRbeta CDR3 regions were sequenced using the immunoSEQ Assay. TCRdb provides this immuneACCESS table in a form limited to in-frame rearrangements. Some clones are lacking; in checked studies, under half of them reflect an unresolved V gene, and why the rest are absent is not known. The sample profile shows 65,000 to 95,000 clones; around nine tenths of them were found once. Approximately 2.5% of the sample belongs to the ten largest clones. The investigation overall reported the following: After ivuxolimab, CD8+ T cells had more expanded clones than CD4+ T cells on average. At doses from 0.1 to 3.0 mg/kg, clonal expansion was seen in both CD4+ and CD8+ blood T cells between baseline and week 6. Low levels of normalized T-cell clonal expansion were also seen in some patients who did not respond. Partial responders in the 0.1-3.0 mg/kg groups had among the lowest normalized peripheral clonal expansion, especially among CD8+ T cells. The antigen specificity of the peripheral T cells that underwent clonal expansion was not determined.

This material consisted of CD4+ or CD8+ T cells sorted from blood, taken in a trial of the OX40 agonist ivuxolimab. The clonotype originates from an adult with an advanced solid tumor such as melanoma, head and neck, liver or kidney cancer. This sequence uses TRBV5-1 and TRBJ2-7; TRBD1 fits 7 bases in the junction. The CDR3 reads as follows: CASSQRQGPSEQYF. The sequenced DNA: TGCGCCAGCAGCCAAAGACAGGGCCCCAGCGAGCAGTACTTC.